This T cell receptor beta chain was obtained from a study of T cell clonality in common variable immunodeficiency. General observations from the study: In common variable immunodeficiency, TCR beta chains reportedly carried fewer deletions and N-nucleotide insertions.

The CDR3 length is 16 residues. Trimming left V 3 bases short and J 4 bases short, with 17 bases between. The germline CDR1 and CDR2 sequences are KGHSH and LQKENI. Sequenced by immunoSEQ multiplex PCR; TCRdb stores in-frame clones only, minus some. The repertoire has about 42,000 clones, none seen only once; the ten largest take 5.5% to 7%. This clone was seen more than once but under ten times. The antigen is not known. The missing CDR3 end, 3 residues past where the read stops, is filled in from the germline J gene. Other nucleotide sequences from this sample produce the same CDR3. The sequenced material came from peripheral blood mononuclear cells. This TCR derives from a human donor with common variable immunodeficiency. The V gene is TRBV18, the J gene TRBJ2-3; tentatively, D is TRBD2 (5 bases). CDR3 in amino acids: CASSPGSLLGSDTQYF. The DNA read from the CDR3 is TGTGCCAGCTCACCCGGGTCCTTACTAGGCTCAGATACG. Full variable domain (outside the CDR3, taken from reference TRBV18 and TRBJ2-3): NAGVMQNPRHLVRRRGQEARLRCSPMKGHSHVYWYRQLPEEGLKFMVYLQKENIIDESGMPKERFSAEFPKEGPSILRIQQVVRGDSAAYFCASSPGSLLGSDTQYFGPGTRLTVL.